This is a list of T cell receptor beta chains from one sample in a study of graft-versus-host responses after intestinal transplantation. Sequencing used immunoSEQ multiplex PCR; TCRdb keeps in-frame clones, though not all of them. The data contain roughly 1,800 clones, about 38% of them seen just once; the ten biggest clones take up roughly 10%. Source: alloreactive CD8+ T cells from a mixed lymphocyte reaction culture, taken before transplantation. The receptors derive from a human patient who was an organ donor for intestinal transplantation. CDR3s leave out the opening cysteine and the closing phenylalanine or tryptophan.

CDR3: ASRNFVLHIHHNSPLH; V: TRBV21-1; J: TRBJ1-6
CDR3: ASSSWGWTEAF; V: TRBV13; J: TRBJ1-1
CDR3: ASSHFGTRAYEQY; V: TRBV27; J: TRBJ2-7
CDR3: ASSQGEAQGRQY; V: TRBV4-1; J: TRBJ2-7
CDR3: ASSQDWAGNQPQH; V: TRBV4-1; J: TRBJ1-5
CDR3: ASSLKSGTGLQIDTQY; V: TRBV11-1; J: TRBJ2-3
CDR3: ATTHPQGRTGELF; V: TRBV7-9; J: TRBJ2-2
CDR3: ASSLTLSGGVGETQY; V: TRBV5-1; J: TRBJ2-5
CDR3: ASSKSPEGLAGDYNEQF; V: TRBV28; J: TRBJ2-1
CDR3: ASRTLGSYNEQF; V: TRBV5-1; J: TRBJ2-1
CDR3: ASSYSYEQY; V: TRBV13; J: TRBJ2-7
CDR3: ASSYSGNTIY; V: TRBV6-5; J: TRBJ1-3
CDR3: ASSYGLAPDTQY; V: TRBV6-9; J: TRBJ2-3
CDR3: ASSQVGRPMNTEAF; V: TRBV4-1; J: TRBJ1-1
CDR3: ASSHRGSNQPQH; V: TRBV6-1; J: TRBJ1-5
CDR3: ASSQVRGSDEQY; V: TRBV4-1; J: TRBJ2-7
CDR3: ASSYSTYEQY; V: TRBV6-5; J: TRBJ2-7
CDR3: ASSFSRGYEQY; V: TRBV27; J: TRBJ2-7
CDR3: ASSKDRGRSYGYT; V: TRBV5-1; J: TRBJ1-2
CDR3: ASSLLLLAGAYNEQF; V: TRBV7-9; J: TRBJ2-1
CDR3: ASSQGASNQPQH; V: TRBV4-1; J: TRBJ1-5
CDR3: ASSLTRGAPYEQY; V: TRBV7-9; J: TRBJ2-7
CDR3: ASSQGAHRAGEKLF; V: TRBV4-3; J: TRBJ1-4
CDR3: ASSQGTSGGAVYEQY; V: TRBV4-3; J: TRBJ2-7
CDR3: ASSLYGGAYEQY; V: TRBV5-4; J: TRBJ2-7